These 15 T cell receptor beta chains were sequenced from one sample in a study of cytomegalovirus exposure and HLA in healthy donors. Vbeta (60) and Jbeta (13) primers were used in the PCR. Data came from immunoSEQ multiplex PCR; TCRdb stores just in-frame clones and leaves some out. The sample contains fewer than 200,000 clones, roughly four fifths of which appear only once. Sequenced input: PBMCs. The origin of the receptors is a woman in her forties or fifties in good health and CMV-seronegative.

This chain connects TRBV9 to TRBJ2-3; 9 bases match TRBD2. Looked up from germline, CDR1 is SGDLS and CDR2 is YYNGEE. The trim removed 2 bases at V and 4 bases at J, leaving 5 bases unmatched. The CDR3 extends over 15 amino acids. This CDR3 is CASSVGLARADTQYF. CDR3 sequence (DNA): TGTGCCAGCAGCGTGGGACTAGCACGGGCAGATACGCAGTATTTT.

This clone was recorded once. V and J are TRBV9 and TRBJ2-3; TRBD2 matches 7 bases. The germline CDR1 and CDR2 sequences are SGDLS and YYNGEE. Germline trimming cut 3 bases from V and 3 bases from J; bases unmatched to any gene: 10. The CDR3 consists of 16 residues. This CDR3 is CASSGLLADPTDTQYF. In nucleotides, the CDR3 is TGTGCCAGCAGCGGGCTTCTAGCGGACCCTACAGATACGCAGTATTTT.

This clone was observed a few times. The J gene is TRBJ1-1, the V gene TRBV14; TRBD1 matches at 8 bases. V lost 3 bases and J lost 8; bases outside the gene matches: 8. CDR3 length: 14 amino acids. Germline CDR1 and CDR2: SGHDN and FVKESK. The CDR3 coding sequence is TGTGCCAGCAGCCAGACCAGGGGGCGCGGGGAAGCTTTCTTT. Amino acid sequence: CASSQTRGRGEAFF.

The sample holds one count of this clone. The chain recombines TRBV4-3 with TRBJ2-3; D gene uncertain. This CDR3 has 13 residues. V lost 2 bases and J lost 2, with 5 bases in between. Germline loops: CDR1 LGHNA, CDR2 YSLEER. DNA of the CDR3: TGCGCCAGCAGCCAACCTCCCACAGATACGCAGTATTTT. Encoded protein: CASSQPPTDTQYF.

This sequence joins TRBV15 and TRBJ1-5, with D possibly matching TRBD1 (5 bases). This CDR3 is built from 16 residues. Per germline, CDR1 LNHNV and CDR2 YYDKDF (reference sequence). V shed 4 bases and J shed 5 bases, with 18 bases lying between them. The CDR3 protein is CATSNGAPRRDQPQHF. The DNA of the CDR3 is TGTGCCACCAGCAATGGGGCCCCACGACGGGATCAGCCCCAGCATTTT.

This chain joins TRBV27 and TRBJ1-1; D ambiguous. V was cut by 4 bases and J by 6 bases, with 12 bases left in between. The CDR3 length is 13 residues. Germline lookup yields CDR1 MNHEY and CDR2 SMNVEV (reference sequence). CDR3 protein: CASSSGPGAEAFF. The DNA for the CDR3 is TGTGCCAGCAGTTCTGGGCCTGGCGCTGAAGCTTTCTTT.

Comment on this clone: One end of the junction varies from germline; a read error may be responsible. The CDR3 sequence is CARTRNGPSRDTQYF. In DNA, the CDR3 is TGTGCCAGAACCAGAAATGGTCCTAGCAGAGATACGCAGTATTTT. The V call is TRBV5-3, the J call TRBJ2-3; D is possibly TRBD2 (5 bases). TRBV5-3 is annotated as an ORF whose role is uncertain. The CDR3 length is 15 residues.

The chain joins TRBV5-4 to TRBJ2-1; 16 bases are a match to TRBD2. Germline V CDR1 and CDR2: SGHNT, YYREEE (reference sequence). This CDR3 contains 19 residues. V lost 2 bases to trimming and J lost 9 bases; unmatched junction nucleotides: 14. The CDR3 sequence: CASSFLQGLAGGYGPEQFF. The CDR3 nucleotides are TGTGCCAGCAGCTTTCTTCAGGGACTAGCGGGGGGGTATGGACCTGAGCAGTTCTTC.

In DNA, the CDR3 is TGCGCCAGCAGCCGGGACAGCTACAATGAGCAGTTCTTC. This sequence encodes CASSRDSYNEQFF. The chain employs TRBV5-1 and TRBJ2-1; TRBD1 matches at 7 bases. Germline CDR1 and CDR2: SGHRS and YFSETQ. V lost 4 bases and J lost 3; bases outside the gene matches: 1. This CDR3 has 13 residues.

The J gene is TRBJ1-6, the V gene TRBV7-9, with 8 bases matching TRBD1. The junction had 6 bases not matched to a gene; V was cut back by 1 base and J by 10 bases. The length of the CDR3 is 15 residues. The germline gives CDR1 SEHNR, CDR2 FQNEAQ (reference sequence). DNA for the CDR3: TGTGCCAGCAGCTTAGTTAGGGACAGGCCCTCACCCCTCCACTTT. Translating it yields CASSLVRDRPSPLHF.

The V call is TRBV2, the J call TRBJ2-7; TRBD1 matches 9 bases. The CDR3 runs to 15 residues. V lost 6 bases to trimming and J lost 5 bases; unmatched junction nucleotides: 11. Germline V gene lookup returns CDR1 SNHLY and CDR2 FYNNEI. CDR3 residues: CASSLWGTGINEQYF. The DNA for the CDR3 is TGTGCCAGCAGCCTCTGGGGGACAGGGATCAACGAGCAGTACTTC.

The V and J genes are TRBV4-1 and TRBJ2-3; TRBD2 might be the D (6 bases). In germline, CDR1 is MGHRA, CDR2 YSYEKL. This CDR3 spans 14 amino acids. The ends were cut back, 8 bases at V and 3 bases at J, with 15 bases in the middle. The CDR3 is CASGRGSGTDTQYF. DNA of the CDR3: TGCGCCAGCGGAAGGGGTAGCGGAACAGATACGCAGTATTTT.

V and J are TRBV10-3 and TRBJ2-5; D gene unclear. The J call may be incorrect, as the DNA end agrees better with TRBJ2-7. Germline V lookup: CDR1 ENHRY, CDR2 SYGVKD. The CDR3 sequence is 13 residues long. The CDR3 spells CAISESRSYEQYF. The CDR3 DNA follows: TGTGCCATCAGTGAGTCGCGGTCCTACGAGCAGTACTTC.

The rearrangement joins TRBV10-2 to TRBJ1-1; no reliable D call. The germline V gene has CDR1 WSHSY and CDR2 SAAADI. V was clipped by 4 bases and J by 0 bases, with 6 bases between them. CDR3 length: 13 amino acids. The CDR3 DNA reads as TGCGCCAGCAGTGTACAGCTGAACACTGAAGCTTTCTTT. This sequence encodes CASSVQLNTEAFF.

The V gene is TRBV28, the J gene TRBJ2-6; tentatively, D is TRBD1 (6 bases). This CDR3 has 14 residues. Per the germline V gene, CDR1 is MDHEN and CDR2 is SYDVKM. The V gene lost 4 bases and the J gene lost 5 bases, with 9 bases spanning the gap. The CDR3: CASSSGDRANVLTF. The CDR3 region has the DNA TGTGCCAGCAGTTCAGGGGATAGGGCCAACGTCCTGACTTTC.